This TCR beta chain was sequenced for a study of T cells expressing NK-cell markers. CDR1 is SGHKS and CDR2 is YYEKEE in the germline V gene (reference sequence). The CDR3 sequence is 14 residues long. TCRdb reprocessed the 5' RACE reads and keeps a single row for each CDR3 protein, giving no DNA. This table holds around 470,000 distinct CDR3 sequences. The rearrangement joins TRBV5-5 to TRBJ2-3. The sequence was collected from a woman aged 50 to 60 in good health. Sequenced material: blood T cells: a sorted CD56 or NKG2C T cell subset, CD4+ or CD8+ T cells, or bulk PBMC T cells (not recorded which). The CDR3 reads CASSVGLVTDTQYF. Looking up the rest from reference TRBV5-5 and TRBJ2-3 gives the full variable domain: DAGVTQSPTHLIKTRGQQVTLRCSPISGHKSVSWYQQVLGQGPQFIFQYYEKEERGRGNFPDRFSARQFPNYSSELNVNALLLGDSALYLCASSVGLVTDTQYFGPGTRLTVL.